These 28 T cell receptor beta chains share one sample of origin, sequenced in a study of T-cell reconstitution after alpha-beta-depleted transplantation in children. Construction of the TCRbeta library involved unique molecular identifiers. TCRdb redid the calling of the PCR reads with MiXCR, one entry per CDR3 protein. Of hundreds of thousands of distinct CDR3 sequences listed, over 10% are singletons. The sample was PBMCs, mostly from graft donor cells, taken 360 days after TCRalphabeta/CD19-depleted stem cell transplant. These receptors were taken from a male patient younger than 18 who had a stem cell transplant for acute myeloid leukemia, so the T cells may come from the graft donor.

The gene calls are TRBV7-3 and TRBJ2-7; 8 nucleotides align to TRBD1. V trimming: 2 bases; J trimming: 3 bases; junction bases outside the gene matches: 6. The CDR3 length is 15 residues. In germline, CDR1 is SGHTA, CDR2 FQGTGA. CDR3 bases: TGTGCCAGCAGCTTAGAACAGGGGGAAATCTACGAGCAGTACTTC. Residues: CASSLEQGEIYEQYF.

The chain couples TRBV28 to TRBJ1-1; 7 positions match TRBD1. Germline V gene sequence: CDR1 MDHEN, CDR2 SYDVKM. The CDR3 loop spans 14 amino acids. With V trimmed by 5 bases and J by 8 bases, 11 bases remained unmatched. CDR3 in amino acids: CASSLIDRDREAFF. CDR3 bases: TGTGCCAGCAGTCTAATTGACAGGGATAGGGAAGCTTTCTTT.

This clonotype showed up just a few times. CDR3 residues: CASSQDPRGRKTGELFF. The CDR3 nucleotides read TGTGCCAGCAGCCAGGACCCAAGGGGGCGAAAGACCGGGGAGCTGTTTTTT. The chain recombines TRBV14 with TRBJ2-2; 7 nucleotides line up with TRBD1. The CDR3 runs to 17 residues. CDR1 and CDR2 from the germline V gene are SGHDN and FVKESK. V dropped 3 bases and J dropped 5; count of bases not matched to a gene: 12.

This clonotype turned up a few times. CDR3 coding DNA: TGTGCCAGCAGTCAGGGGAGTAGCTTTCAGCCCCAGCATTTT. This codes for CASSQGSSFQPQHF. V and J are TRBV6-1 and TRBJ1-5; D might be TRBD1 (6 bases). The germline gives CDR1 MNHNS, CDR2 SASEGT. The CDR3 is 14 amino acids. With 5 bases removed from V and 6 bases from J, the gap between germline ends came to 14 bases.

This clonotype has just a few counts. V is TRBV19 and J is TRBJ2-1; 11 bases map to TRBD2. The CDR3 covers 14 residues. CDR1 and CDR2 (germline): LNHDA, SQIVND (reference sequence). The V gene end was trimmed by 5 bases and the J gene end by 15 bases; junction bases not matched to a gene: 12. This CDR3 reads CASSLRLAGTPGFF. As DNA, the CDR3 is TGTGCCAGTAGTCTCCGACTAGCGGGGACCCCCGGGTTCTTC.

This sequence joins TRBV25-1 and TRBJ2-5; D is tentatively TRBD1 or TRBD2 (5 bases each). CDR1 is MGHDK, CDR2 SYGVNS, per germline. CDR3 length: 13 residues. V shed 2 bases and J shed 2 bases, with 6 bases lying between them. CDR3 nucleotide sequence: TGTGCCAGCAGTGAAGGGGGTCAAGAGACCCAGTACTTC. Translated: CASSEGGQETQYF. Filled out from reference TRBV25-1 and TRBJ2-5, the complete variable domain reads EADIYQTPRYLVIGTGKKITLECSQTMGHDKMYWYQQDPGMELHLIHYSYGVNSTEKGDLSSESTVSRIRTEHFPLTLESARPSHTSQYLCASSEGGQETQYFGPGTRLLVL.

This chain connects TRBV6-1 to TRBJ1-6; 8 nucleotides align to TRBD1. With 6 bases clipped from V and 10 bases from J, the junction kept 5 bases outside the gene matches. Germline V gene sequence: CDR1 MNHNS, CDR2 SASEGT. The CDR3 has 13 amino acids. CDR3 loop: CASRGQGGSPLHF. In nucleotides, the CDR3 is TGTGCCAGCAGAGGACAGGGTGGATCACCCCTCCACTTT.

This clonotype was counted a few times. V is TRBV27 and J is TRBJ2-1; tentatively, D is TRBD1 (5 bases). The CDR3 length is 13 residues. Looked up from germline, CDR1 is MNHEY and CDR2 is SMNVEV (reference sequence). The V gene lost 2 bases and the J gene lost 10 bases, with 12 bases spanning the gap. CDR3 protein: CASSLSDSGEQFF. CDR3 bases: TGTGCCAGCAGTTTAAGCGACAGTGGAGAGCAGTTCTTC.

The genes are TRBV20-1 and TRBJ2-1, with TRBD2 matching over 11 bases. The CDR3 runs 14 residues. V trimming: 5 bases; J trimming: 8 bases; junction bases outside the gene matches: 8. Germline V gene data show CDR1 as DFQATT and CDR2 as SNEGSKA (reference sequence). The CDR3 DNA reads TGCAGTGCTGGGGAACTAGCGGGAGTGGATGAGCAGTTCTTC. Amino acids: CSAGELAGVDEQFF.

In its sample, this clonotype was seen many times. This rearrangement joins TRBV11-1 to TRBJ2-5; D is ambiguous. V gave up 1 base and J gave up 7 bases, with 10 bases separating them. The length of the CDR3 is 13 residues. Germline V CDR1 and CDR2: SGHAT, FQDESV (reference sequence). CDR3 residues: CASSLGPTLTQYF. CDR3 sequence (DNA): TGTGCCAGCAGCTTAGGCCCCACATTGACCCAGTACTTC.

CDR3 DNA sequence: TGTGCCAGCTCCCTCATTCCGGGACACGCTAGCACAGATACGCAGTATTTT. Protein product: CASSLIPGHASTDTQYF. V and J are TRBV18 and TRBJ2-3; TRBD1 is a possible D gene (6 bases). V shed 6 bases and J shed 0 bases, with 19 bases lying between them. Germline-derived CDR1 and CDR2 are KGHSH and LQKENI. The CDR3 contains 17 residues.

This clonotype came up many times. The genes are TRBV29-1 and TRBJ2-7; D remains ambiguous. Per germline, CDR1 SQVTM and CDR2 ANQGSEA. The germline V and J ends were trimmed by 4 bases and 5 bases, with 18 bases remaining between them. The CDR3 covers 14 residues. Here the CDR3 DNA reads TGCAGCGTTGGATTGGGCGGCCTGGGCCACGAGCAGTACTTC. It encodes CSVGLGGLGHEQYF.

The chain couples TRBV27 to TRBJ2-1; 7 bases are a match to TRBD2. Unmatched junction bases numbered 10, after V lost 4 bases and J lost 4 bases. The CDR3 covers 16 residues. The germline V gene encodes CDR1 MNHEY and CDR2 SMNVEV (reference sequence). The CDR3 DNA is TGTGCCAGCAGTTGTCACGCGGCGGGAGAGTACAATGAGCAGTTCTTC. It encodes CASSCHAAGEYNEQFF.

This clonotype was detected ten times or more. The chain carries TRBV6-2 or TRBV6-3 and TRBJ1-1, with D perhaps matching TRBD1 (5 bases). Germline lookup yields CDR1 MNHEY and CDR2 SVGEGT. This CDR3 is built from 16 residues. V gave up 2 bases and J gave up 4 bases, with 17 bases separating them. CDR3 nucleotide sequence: TGTGCCAGCAGTTACAGTTACTCGAGGGGCTCCACTGAAGCTTTCTTT. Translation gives CASSYSYSRGSTEAFF.

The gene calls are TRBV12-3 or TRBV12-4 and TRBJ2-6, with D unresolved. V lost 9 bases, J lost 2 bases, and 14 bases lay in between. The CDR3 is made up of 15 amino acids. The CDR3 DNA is TGTGCCAGTTTGGATCGGGCTCCTGGGGCCAACGTCCTGACTTTC. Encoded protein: CASLDRAPGANVLTF.

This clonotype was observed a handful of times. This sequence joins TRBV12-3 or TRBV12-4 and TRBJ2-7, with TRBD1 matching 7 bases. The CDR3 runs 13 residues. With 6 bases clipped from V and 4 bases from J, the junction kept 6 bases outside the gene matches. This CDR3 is CASRTGQFYEQYF. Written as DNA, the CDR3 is TGTGCCAGCAGGACGGGACAGTTTTACGAGCAGTACTTC.

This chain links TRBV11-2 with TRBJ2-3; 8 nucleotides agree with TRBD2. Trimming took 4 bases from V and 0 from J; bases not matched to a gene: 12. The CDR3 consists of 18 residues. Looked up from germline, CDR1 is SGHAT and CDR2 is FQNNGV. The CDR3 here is CASSWPPSLAASTDTQYF. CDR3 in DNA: TGTGCCAGCAGCTGGCCCCCTTCACTAGCGGCTAGCACAGATACGCAGTATTTT.

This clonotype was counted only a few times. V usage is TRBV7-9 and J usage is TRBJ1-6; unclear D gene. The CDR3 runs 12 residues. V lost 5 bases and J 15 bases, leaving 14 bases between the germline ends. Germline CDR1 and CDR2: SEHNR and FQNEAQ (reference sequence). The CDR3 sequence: CASSLAGPDLHF. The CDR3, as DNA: TGTGCCAGCAGCCTTGCGGGTCCGGACCTCCACTTT. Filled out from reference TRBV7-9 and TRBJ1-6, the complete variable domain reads DTGVSQNPRHKITKRGQNVTFRCDPISEHNRLYWYRQTLGQGPEFLTYFQNEAQLEKSRLLSDRFSAERPKGSFSTLEIQRTEQGDSAMYLCASSLAGPDLHFGNGTRLTVT.

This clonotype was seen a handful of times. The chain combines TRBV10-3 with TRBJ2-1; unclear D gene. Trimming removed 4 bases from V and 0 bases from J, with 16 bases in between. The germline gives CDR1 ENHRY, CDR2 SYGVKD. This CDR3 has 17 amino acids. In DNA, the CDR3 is TGTGCCATCAGTGCCCATGTCCAGGCCAGCTCCTACAATGAGCAGTTCTTC. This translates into CAISAHVQASSYNEQFF.

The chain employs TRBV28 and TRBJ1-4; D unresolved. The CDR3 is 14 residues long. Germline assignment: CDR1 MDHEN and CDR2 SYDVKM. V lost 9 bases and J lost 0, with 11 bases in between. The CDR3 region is CASQLTTTNEKLFF. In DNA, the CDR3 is TGTGCCAGTCAGCTCACAACAACTAATGAAAAACTGTTTTTT.

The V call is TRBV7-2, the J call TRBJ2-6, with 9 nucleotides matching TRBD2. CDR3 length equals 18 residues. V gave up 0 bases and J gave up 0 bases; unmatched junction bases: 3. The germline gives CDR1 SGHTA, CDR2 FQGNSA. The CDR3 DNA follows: TGTGCCAGCAGCTTAGCCCTAGCGGGGCCCTCTGGGGCCAACGTCCTGACTTTC. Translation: CASSLALAGPSGANVLTF.

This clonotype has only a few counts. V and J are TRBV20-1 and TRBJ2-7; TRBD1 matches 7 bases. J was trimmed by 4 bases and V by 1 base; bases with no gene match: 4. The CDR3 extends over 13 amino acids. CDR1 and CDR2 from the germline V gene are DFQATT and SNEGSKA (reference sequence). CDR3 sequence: CSARGGGVYEQYF. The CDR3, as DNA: TGCAGTGCTAGAGGAGGGGGCGTATACGAGCAGTACTTC.

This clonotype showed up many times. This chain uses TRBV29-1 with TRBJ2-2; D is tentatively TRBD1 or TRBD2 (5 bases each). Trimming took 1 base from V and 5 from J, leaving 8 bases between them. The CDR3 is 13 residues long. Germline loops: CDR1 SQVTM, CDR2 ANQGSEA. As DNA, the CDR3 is TGCAGCGTTGAAGCGTGGGGGACCGGGGAGCTGTTTTTT. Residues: CSVEAWGTGELFF.

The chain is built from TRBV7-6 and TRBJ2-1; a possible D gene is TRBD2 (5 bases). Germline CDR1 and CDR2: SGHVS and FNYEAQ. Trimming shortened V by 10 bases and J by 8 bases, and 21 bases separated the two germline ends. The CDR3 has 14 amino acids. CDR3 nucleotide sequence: TGTGCCACCAGTTCAGAGACCGGGATGTATGAGCAGTTCTTC. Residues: CATSSETGMYEQFF. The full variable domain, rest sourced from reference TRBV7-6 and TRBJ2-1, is GAGVSQSPRYKVTKRGQDVALRCDPISGHVSLYWYRQALGQGPEFLTYFNYEAQQDKSGLPNDRFSAERPEGSISTLTIQRTEQRDSAMYRCATSSETGMYEQFFGPGTRLTVL.

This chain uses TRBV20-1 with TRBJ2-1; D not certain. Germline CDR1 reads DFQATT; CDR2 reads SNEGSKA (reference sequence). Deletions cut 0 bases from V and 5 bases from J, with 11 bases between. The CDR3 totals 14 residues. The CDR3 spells CSARDLRANNEQFF. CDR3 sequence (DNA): TGCAGTGCTAGAGATCTCAGAGCCAACAATGAGCAGTTCTTC.

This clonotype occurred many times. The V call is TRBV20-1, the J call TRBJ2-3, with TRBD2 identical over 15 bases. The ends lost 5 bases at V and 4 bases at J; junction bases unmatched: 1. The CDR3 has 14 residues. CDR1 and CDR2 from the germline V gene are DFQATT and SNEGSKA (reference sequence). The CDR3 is CSAGLAGGPDTQYF. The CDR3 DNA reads TGCAGTGCTGGACTAGCGGGAGGGCCAGATACGCAGTATTTT.

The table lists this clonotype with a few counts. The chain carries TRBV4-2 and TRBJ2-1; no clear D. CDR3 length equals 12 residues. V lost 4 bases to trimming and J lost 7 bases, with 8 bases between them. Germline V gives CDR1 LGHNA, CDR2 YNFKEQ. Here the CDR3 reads CASSPAPNEQFF. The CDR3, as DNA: TGTGCCAGCAGCCCCGCCCCAAATGAGCAGTTCTTC.

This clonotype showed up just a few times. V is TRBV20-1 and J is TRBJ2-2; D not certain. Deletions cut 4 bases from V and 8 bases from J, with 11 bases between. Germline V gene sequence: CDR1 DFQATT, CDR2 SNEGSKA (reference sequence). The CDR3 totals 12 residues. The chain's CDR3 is CSATRSAGELFF. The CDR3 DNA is TGCAGTGCTACCCGGTCAGCAGGGGAGCTGTTTTTT.